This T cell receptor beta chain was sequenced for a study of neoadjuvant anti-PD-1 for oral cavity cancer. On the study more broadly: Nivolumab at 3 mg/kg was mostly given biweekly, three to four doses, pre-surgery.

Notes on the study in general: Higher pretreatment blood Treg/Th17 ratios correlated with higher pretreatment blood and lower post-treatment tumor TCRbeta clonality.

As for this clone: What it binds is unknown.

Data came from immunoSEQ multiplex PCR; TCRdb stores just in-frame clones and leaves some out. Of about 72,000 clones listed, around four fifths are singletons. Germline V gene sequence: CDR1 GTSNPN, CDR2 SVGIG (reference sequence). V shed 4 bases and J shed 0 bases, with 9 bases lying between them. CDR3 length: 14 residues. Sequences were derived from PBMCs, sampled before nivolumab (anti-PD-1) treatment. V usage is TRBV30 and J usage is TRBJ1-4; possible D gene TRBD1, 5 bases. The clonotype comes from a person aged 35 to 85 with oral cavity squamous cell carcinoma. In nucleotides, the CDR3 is TGTGCCTGGACGGAGGGGCCAACTAATGAAAAACTGTTTTTT. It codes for CAWTEGPTNEKLFF.